The sequence of this T cell receptor beta chain was determined in a study of OX40 agonist ivuxolimab in advanced cancers. Study as a whole: It was ivuxolimab, an agonistic anti-OX40 (CD134) antibody, that patients were treated with.

Cycle 7 day 1, cycle 4 day 1, and baseline were the timepoints at which blood was sampled. The assay was immunoSEQ multiplex PCR, and TCRdb's table has in-frame clones only and misses some. The top ten clones hold 2.6% of a sample with roughly 46,000 clones, around 83% of them seen once. The specimen comprised CD4+ or CD8+ T cells sorted from blood, sampled in a trial of the OX40 agonist ivuxolimab. The clonotype was recovered from an adult with an advanced solid tumor such as melanoma, head and neck, liver or kidney cancer.

Here the CDR3 DNA reads TGCGCCAGCACCACAGGGAGGGCAGATACGCAGTATTTT. This translates into CASTTGRADTQYF. The chain links TRBV10-2 to TRBJ2-3; the D gene is possibly TRBD2 (7 bases). V was pared by 7 bases and J by 4 bases, with 12 bases between. Germline CDR1 and CDR2: WSHSY and SAAADI. This CDR3 is 13 amino acids long.